These 5 T cell receptor beta chains share one sample of origin, sequenced in a study of Ad26.COV2.S vaccination and SARS-CoV-2 variants. Assay used: immunoSEQ multiplex PCR; TCRdb lists only in-frame clones, some missing. The sample includes 300,000 to 350,000 clones, around 84% of them seen just once. Noted treatment: about 20 received Ad26.COV2.S at low or high dose, single or two shots; about five received placebo; per-sample allocation not given. After the first vaccine or placebo injection, samples were drawn on day 63. The specimen was peripheral blood, collected in a trial of Ad26.COV2.S vaccine versus placebo. The receptors stem from a person aged 18-65 years who received the Ad26.COV2.S COVID-19 vaccine or a placebo.

This clone was observed a single time. V is TRBV6-5 and J is TRBJ1-6; 7 bases agree with TRBD1. Germline CDR1 and CDR2: MNHEY and SVGAGI. The V and J ends lost 7 bases and 4 bases, in that order; junction bases with no gene match: 7. This CDR3 has 15 amino acids. CDR3 protein: CASIAGTVYNSPLHF. The DNA for the CDR3 is TGTGCCAGCATCGCCGGGACAGTTTATAATTCACCCCTCCACTTT.

This chain links TRBV7-2 with TRBJ2-6; 10 bases line up with TRBD1. J lost 13 bases, V lost 2 bases, and 11 bases had no gene match. CDR3 length: 16 amino acids. The germline V gene has CDR1 SGHTA and CDR2 FQGNSA. For the CDR3, the DNA is TGTGCCAGCAGCTTAAGTTCCGGGACAGGGGTGAGGGTCCTGACTTTC. Translating gives CASSLSSGTGVRVLTF.

The chain employs TRBV7-2 and TRBJ2-3; 9 bases match TRBD2. The V gene's germline CDR1 is SGHTA and CDR2 FQGNSA. CDR3 length: 15 residues. V lost 3 bases, J lost 2 bases, and 3 bases stayed unmatched. CDR3 region: CASSLGLAYTDTQYF. The CDR3 DNA reads TGTGCCAGCAGCTTGGGACTAGCATACACAGATACGCAGTATTTT.

The chain employs TRBV14 and TRBJ1-2, with D hard to call. The CDR3 is 13 amino acids. The germline V gene has CDR1 SGHDN and CDR2 FVKESK. Trimming took off 2 bases at V and 1 base at J, with 5 bases between the two ends. The CDR3 loop reads CASSQQINYGYTF. The CDR3 nucleotides read TGTGCCAGCAGCCAACAAATTAACTATGGCTACACCTTC.

The chain employs TRBV6-2 or TRBV6-3 and TRBJ1-1, with 7 bases aligning to TRBD1. The ends lost 5 bases at V and 5 bases at J; junction bases unmatched: 8. Germline V CDR1 and CDR2: MNHEY, SVGEGT. This CDR3 contains 14 residues. Here the CDR3 reads CASSLNRGYTEAFF. The CDR3 nucleotides read TGTGCCAGCAGTCTTAACAGGGGATATACTGAAGCTTTCTTT.